The present entry profiles one T cell receptor beta chain with its context. These data belong to a study of blood T cell repertoires in COVID-19. Study background: COVID-19 samples, acute and convalescent, were from the United States, Italy and Spain.

Method: immunoSEQ multiplex PCR; TCRdb's copy keeps in-frame clones and lacks some. Of 250,000 to 350,000 clones in the sample, approximately 90% are singletons; the top ten hold roughly 2%. Germline lookup yields CDR1 SNHLY and CDR2 FYNNEI. V gave up 8 bases and J gave up 0 bases, with 13 bases separating them. The CDR3 runs to 14 residues. What was sequenced was peripheral blood. This receptor was identified in a woman in her forties or fifties who had recovered from COVID-19. The chain recombines TRBV2 with TRBJ1-2; D may be TRBD1 (6 bases). CDR3 loop: CASATTGSNYGYTF. The CDR3 nucleotides read TGTGCCAGCGCAACCACAGGGTCTAACTATGGCTACACCTTC.